The source of this T cell receptor (beta chain) is a study of shared clonotypes between healthy human individuals. Study-level findings and limits: All-four-donor shared clonotypes had higher generation probabilities than non-shared clonotypes did. It was anticipated that sequencing depth would influence how many clonotypes donors shared. Richness estimates generally favored naive over memory subsets.

This table comes from immunoSEQ multiplex PCR, and its TCRdb copy is limited to in-frame clones, with some not included. The sample has over 2 million clones; approximately 94% are singletons. Naive CD8 cells were CD45RO-negative, positively selected for CCR7, excluding terminally differentiated effector memory CD45RA+ cells. Germline V gene lookup returns CDR1 LNHDA and CDR2 SQIVND (reference sequence). J lost 6 bases, V lost 3 bases, and 4 bases had no gene match. The CDR3 loop spans 15 amino acids. On this clone itself: Its antigen is undetermined.

This sequence joins TRBV19 and TRBJ2-3, with TRBD1 matching over 12 bases. Sequenced sample: naive CD8+ T cells sorted from blood. The receptor comes from a man between 18 and 29 years old in good health. DNA for the CDR3: TGTGCCAGTAGTATGGGACAGGGGGCGGCGGATACGCAGTATTTT. Amino acid sequence: CASSMGQGAADTQYF.